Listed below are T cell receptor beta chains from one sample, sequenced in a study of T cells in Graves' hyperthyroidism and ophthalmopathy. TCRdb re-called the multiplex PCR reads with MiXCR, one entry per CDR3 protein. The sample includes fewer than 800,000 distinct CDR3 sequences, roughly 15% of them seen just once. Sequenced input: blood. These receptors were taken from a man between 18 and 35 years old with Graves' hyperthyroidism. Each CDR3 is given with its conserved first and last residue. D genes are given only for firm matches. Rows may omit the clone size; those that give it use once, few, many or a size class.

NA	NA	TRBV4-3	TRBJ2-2	TGCGCCAGCAGCCAAGTTTGGGGGGCCACCGGGGAGCTGTTTTTT	CASSQVWGATGELFF
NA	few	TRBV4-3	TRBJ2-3	TGCGCCAGCAGCCAAATACCGGGGGCTATAGGGAGGACAGATACGCAGTATTTT	CASSQIPGAIGRTDTQYF
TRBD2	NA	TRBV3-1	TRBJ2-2	TGTGCCAGCAGACCAGCGGGAGGGCGGGGCACCGGGGAGCTGTTTTTT	CASRPAGGRGTGELFF
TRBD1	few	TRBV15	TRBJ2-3	TGTGCCACCAGCATAGCCCCCGCGAGGGGGCGAACAGATACGCAGTATTTT	CATSIAPARGRTDTQYF
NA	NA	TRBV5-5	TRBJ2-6	TGTGCCAGCAGCTTGACCCGCATCTCTGGGGCCAACGTCCTGACTTTC	CASSLTRISGANVLTF
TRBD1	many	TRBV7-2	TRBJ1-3	TGTGCCAGCAGCTGGGGGACAGGGCCCGGAAACACCATATATTTT	CASSWGTGPGNTIYF
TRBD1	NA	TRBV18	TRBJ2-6	TGTGCCAGCTCACCGGAGGACAGGGCGACTGGGGCCAACGTCCTGACTTTC	CASSPEDRATGANVLTF
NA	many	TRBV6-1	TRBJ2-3	TGTGCCAGCAGCCGAATTGGGGATACGCAGTATTTT	CASSRIGDTQYF
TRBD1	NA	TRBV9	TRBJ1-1	TGTGCCAGCAGCCCACAGGGACAGTTGAACACTGAAGCTTTCTTT	CASSPQGQLNTEAFF
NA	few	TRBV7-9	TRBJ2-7	TGTGCCAGCAGTCTGTTGCGGGACCCCTCGGGGGAGCAGTACTTC	CASSLLRDPSGEQYF
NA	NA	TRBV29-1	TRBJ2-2	TGCAGCGTTGGAGAGGACGGTGGCGGCTTCCCCGGGGAGCTGTTTTTT	CSVGEDGGGFPGELFF
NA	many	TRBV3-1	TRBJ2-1	TGTGCCAGCAGCCAAGGACACCCTCGTTACAATGAGCAGTTCTTC	CASSQGHPRYNEQFF
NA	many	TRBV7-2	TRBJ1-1	TGTGCCAGCAGCTTTATTTCGTGGACTGAAGCTTTCTTT	CASSFISWTEAFF
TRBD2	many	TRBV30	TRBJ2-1	TGTGCCTGGAGTCCGGGACTAGCGGGACTCGGTGAGCAGTTCTTC	CAWSPGLAGLGEQFF
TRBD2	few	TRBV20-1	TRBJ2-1	TGCAGTGCTAGTCGACGAGGGAGGGCCGGGAATGAGCAGTTCTTC	CSASRRGRAGNEQFF
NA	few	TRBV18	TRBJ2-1	TGTGCCAGCTCACCACAATCCAGCTACAATGAGCAGTTCTTC	CASSPQSSYNEQFF